One sample yielded the 18 T cell receptor beta chains listed below, sequenced in a study of glioma-infiltrating T cells. The iRepertoire nested amplicon-rescue multiplex PCR amplified TCR alpha and beta CDR3s from RNA. TCRdb ran MiXCR on the multiplex PCR reads and lists one entry per CDR3 protein. The profile shows more than 95,000 distinct CDR3 sequences, 20% to 25% of them singletons. Sequencing was performed on glioma tissue, nonneoplastic brain tissue, or PBMCs (not recorded which). Source of these receptors: a human donor with low-grade glioma or glioblastoma, undergoing nonglioma brain surgery, or in good health (not recorded which).

This clonotype was seen repeatedly, ten times or more. The genes are TRBV25-1 and TRBJ1-1; no firm D call. There are 12 residues in the CDR3. V lost 0 bases, J lost 8 bases, and 7 bases lay in between. CDR1 MGHDK and CDR2 SYGVNS come from the germline V gene. The CDR3 sequence: CASSEYLGEAFF. CDR3 in DNA: TGTGCCAGCAGTGAATATTTGGGGGAAGCTTTCTTT.

This clonotype was picked up many times. This rearrangement joins TRBV20-1 to TRBJ2-7; tentatively, D is TRBD2 (5 bases). Trimming pared 6 bases from V and 3 bases from J, leaving 12 bases between. Germline lookup yields CDR1 DFQATT and CDR2 SNEGSKA (reference sequence). The CDR3 contains 12 residues. The DNA of the CDR3 is TGCAGTGCACGAGGGTCGGGCTACGAGCAGTACTTC. Protein product: CSARGSGYEQYF.

The gene calls are TRBV6-4 and TRBJ2-3; 8 bases fit TRBD2. Per the germline V gene, CDR1 is MRHNA and CDR2 is SNTAGT. This CDR3 contains 16 residues. V lost 6 bases and J lost 2; bases outside the gene matches: 10. CDR3 residues: CASSFLAGTPTDTQYF. In DNA, the CDR3 is TGTGCCAGCAGCTTCCTAGCGGGCACCCCCACAGATACGCAGTATTTT.

This clonotype came up a few times. A much larger clone differs by one base, so this may be a read error. The chain links TRBV7-4 to TRBJ2-3; D is undetermined. CDR1 and CDR2 (germline): SGHVT, SQSDAQ. V gave up 8 bases and J gave up 4 bases, with 1 base separating them. The CDR3 loop spans 9 amino acids. CDR3 region: CASSDTQYF. DNA of the CDR3: TGTGCCAGCTCAGATACGCAGTATTTT.

This clonotype was seen at least ten times. V gene TRBV7-7 combines with J gene TRBJ2-3, with D maybe TRBD1 (6 bases). Germline V gene data show CDR1 as SSHAT and CDR2 as FNYEAQ (reference sequence). The CDR3 has 16 residues. V was shortened by 5 bases and J by 3 bases, with 18 bases between the two germline ends. CDR3 coding DNA: TGTGCCAGCAGCCCGTCGTTTGCAGGGGCGACAGATACGCAGTATTTT. Translated, it gives CASSPSFAGATDTQYF.

This clonotype was observed a few times. V gene TRBV29-1 combines with J gene TRBJ2-7; 10 bases line up with TRBD1. V lost 2 bases and J lost 4; bases outside the gene matches: 8. The germline V gene has CDR1 SQVTM and CDR2 ANQGSEA. CDR3 length: 15 amino acids. The CDR3 sequence: CSVELPGQGTYEQYF. In DNA form, the CDR3 reads TGCAGCGTTGAACTGCCGGGACAGGGGACTTACGAGCAGTACTTC.

Turning to this clonotype: A read error is possible here, since a much larger clone lies one base away. The chain links TRBV24-1 to TRBJ2-2, with 9 nucleotides matching TRBD2. This CDR3 has 20 amino acids. Germline CDR1 reads KGHDR; CDR2 reads SFDVKD. In DNA, the CDR3 is TGTGCCACTCATTATATGGGTGGGAATAGCGGGAGTTATGACACCGTGGAGCTGTTTTTT. Amino acid sequence: CATHYMGGNSGSYDTVELFF.

This chain connects TRBV3-1 to TRBJ2-5; no clear D gene. The germline V gene has CDR1 LGHDT and CDR2 YNNKEL (reference sequence). CDR3 length: 17 residues. Trimming removed 1 base from V and 1 base from J, with 16 bases in between. DNA of the CDR3: TGTGCCAGCAGCCAAGGTAGTACAAGGCAACGCCAAGAGACCCAGTACTTC. Its translation: CASSQGSTRQRQETQYF.

Regarding this clonotype: A much larger clone differs from this one at a single base, so this may be a read error. This chain links TRBV24-1 with TRBJ2-6; D is possibly TRBD1 (5 bases). The CDR3 runs to 15 residues. Germline CDR1 KGHDR, CDR2 SFDVKD. The CDR3 DNA reads TGTGCCACCAGTGATTACAAGCCTGGGGCCAACGTCCTGAATTTC. Protein product: CATSDYKPGANVLNF.

There are many counts of this clonotype. One end of the junction fails to match germline, which may point to a read error. The chain uses TRBV12-3 or TRBV12-4 and TRBJ1-6, with D tentatively TRBD1 (5 bases). This CDR3 region has 13 residues. CDR3 loop: CASTSGPNSPLHF. The CDR3 DNA is TGTGCGAGCACGTCAGGGCCTAATTCACCCCTCCACTTT.

This clonotype was observed a handful of times. A much larger clone sits a single nucleotide away, making a read error possible. The rearrangement links TRBV2 to TRBJ1-5; D might be TRBD1 (6 bases). Per the germline V gene, CDR1 is SNHLY and CDR2 is FYNNEI. The CDR3 spans 13 residues. CDR3 nucleotides: TGTGTCAGCAGTGGACAGCCCAATCAGCCCCAGCATTTT. The encoded protein is CVSSGQPNQPQHF.

Of note for this clonotype: This may be a read error, as it is one base from a much larger clone. This rearrangement joins TRBV5-1 to TRBJ2-2; TRBD2 aligns across 11 bases. The CDR3 extends over 16 amino acids. From germline, CDR1 is SGHRS and CDR2 YFSETQ. CDR3 protein: CASSTDSGRDTGELLF. CDR3 DNA sequence: TGCGCCAGCAGCACAGATAGCGGGAGGGACACCGGGGAGCTGCTTTTT.

As for this clonotype: A junction boundary mismatches the germline segment, possibly from a read error. The CDR3 sequence is CSAPWDGQASF. The CDR3 DNA is TGCAGTGCTCCCTGGGATGGGCAAGCTTCATTT. The chain combines TRBV20-1 with TRBJ1-1, with D unresolved. Germline V CDR1 and CDR2: DFQATT, SNEGSKA (reference sequence). CDR3 length: 11 residues.

This clonotype was seen many times. The J gene is TRBJ2-1, the V gene TRBV12-3 or TRBV12-4; 10 bases match TRBD2. The trim removed 6 bases at V and 8 bases at J, leaving 7 bases unmatched. This CDR3 contains 14 residues. The chain's CDR3 is CASREGLASHEQFF. CDR3 in DNA: TGTGCCAGCAGAGAGGGACTAGCGTCACATGAGCAGTTCTTC.

This clonotype was found once. A read error is possible here, since a much larger clone lies one base away. The CDR3 does not close with the conserved phenylalanine or tryptophan, likely indicating a read error. The chain's CDR3 is CASSFRDYSSYNEQFS. The CDR3 nucleotides are TGTGCCAGCAGTTTCAGGGATTACAGCTCCTACAATGAGCAGTTCTCC. V usage is TRBV27 and J usage is TRBJ2-1; perhaps TRBD1 as D (5 bases). From germline, CDR1 is MNHEY and CDR2 SMNVEV (reference sequence). The CDR3 loop spans 16 amino acids. V was trimmed by 3 bases and J by 0 bases, leaving 12 bases between them.

This clonotype was detected many times. The chain links TRBV18 to TRBJ2-3, with D maybe TRBD2 (6 bases). The CDR3 length is 13 residues. Trimming removed 5 bases from V and 4 bases from J, with 10 bases in between. The germline V gene has CDR1 KGHSH and CDR2 LQKENI. The CDR3 DNA follows: TGTGCCAGCTCAAGGGTAGCGGCAGATACGCAGTATTTT. Translated, it gives CASSRVAADTQYF.

This clonotype was seen a handful of times. This chain links TRBV4-2 with TRBJ2-7, with 10 bases that match TRBD1. The V gene's germline CDR1 is LGHNA and CDR2 YNFKEQ. V lost 0 bases, J lost 6 bases, and 5 bases stayed unmatched. This CDR3 contains 15 residues. CDR3 sequence: CASSQDTGTGVEQYF. CDR3 nucleotide sequence: TGTGCCAGCAGCCAAGACACCGGGACAGGGGTCGAGCAGTACTTC.

This clonotype was seen at least ten times. The V gene is TRBV6-1, the J gene TRBJ1-2; TRBD1 matches at 7 bases. In germline, CDR1 is MNHNS, CDR2 SASEGT. The length of the CDR3 is 14 residues. With 6 bases clipped from V and 4 bases from J, the junction kept 8 bases outside the gene matches. The CDR3 sequence is CASSPGQALYGYTF. In nucleotides, the CDR3 is TGTGCCAGCAGCCCCGGACAGGCCCTCTATGGCTACACCTTC.